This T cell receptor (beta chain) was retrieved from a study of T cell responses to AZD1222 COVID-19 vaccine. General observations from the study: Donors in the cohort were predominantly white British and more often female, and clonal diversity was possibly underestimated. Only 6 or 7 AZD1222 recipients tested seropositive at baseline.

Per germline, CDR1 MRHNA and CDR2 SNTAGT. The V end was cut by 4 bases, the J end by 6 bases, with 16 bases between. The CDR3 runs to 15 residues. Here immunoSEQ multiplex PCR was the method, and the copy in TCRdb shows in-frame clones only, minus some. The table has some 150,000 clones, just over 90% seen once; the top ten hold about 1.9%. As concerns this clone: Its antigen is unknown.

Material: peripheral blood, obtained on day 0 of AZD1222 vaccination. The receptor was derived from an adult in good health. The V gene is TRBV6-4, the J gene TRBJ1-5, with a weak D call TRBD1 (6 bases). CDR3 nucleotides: TGTGCCAGCAGTGCTCGGGGAGGGGGGAGTCAGCCCCAGCATTTT. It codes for CASSARGGGSQPQHF.